The 16 T cell receptor beta chains listed next were all sequenced from one sample in a study of control samples from healthy donors and cancer patients. Sequencing used immunoSEQ multiplex PCR; TCRdb keeps in-frame clones, though not all of them. Of roughly 450,000 clones listed, 80% to 95% were seen once; the top ten hold around 6.5%. The sample was PBMCs. The receptor set was obtained from a man aged 40-50 years with head and neck cancer.

The V and J genes are TRBV28 and TRBJ2-1; perhaps TRBD2 as D (6 bases). The CDR3 covers 13 residues. V lost 6 bases and J 8 bases, leaving 14 bases between the germline ends. Germline V lookup: CDR1 MDHEN, CDR2 SYDVKM. The CDR3 loop reads CASREGTGYEQFF. The CDR3 nucleotides read TGTGCCAGCAGGGAGGGGACGGGCTATGAGCAGTTCTTC.

The chain carries TRBV9 and TRBJ1-5; tentative D call: TRBD1 (5 bases). This CDR3 is 13 amino acids long. Germline V gene sequence: CDR1 SGDLS, CDR2 YYNGEE. Trimming removed 3 bases from V and 2 bases from J, with 6 bases in between. For the CDR3, the DNA is TGTGCCAGCAGCGAACAGGGCAATCAGCCCCAGCATTTT. It translates to CASSEQGNQPQHF.

The J gene is TRBJ1-5, the V gene TRBV20-1; the D gene is possibly TRBD1 (5 bases). This CDR3 comprises 15 residues. CDR1 and CDR2 (germline): DFQATT, SNEGSKA (reference sequence). The ends were cut back, 3 bases at V and 0 bases at J, with 12 bases in the middle. CDR3: CSASFGAASNQPQHF. The CDR3 DNA reads as TGCAGTGCTAGTTTCGGGGCTGCTAGCAATCAGCCCCAGCATTTT.

The chain uses TRBV28 and TRBJ1-1; D is uncertain. The CDR3 sequence is 12 residues long. V lost 3 bases and J 7 bases, leaving 9 bases between the germline ends. The germline CDR1 and CDR2 sequences are MDHEN and SYDVKM. The CDR3 loop is CASSLIGLEAFF. CDR3 coding DNA: TGTGCCAGCAGTTTGATAGGCCTTGAAGCTTTCTTT.

This chain connects TRBV7-9 to TRBJ1-4, with unresolved D. The germline V gene has CDR1 SEHNR and CDR2 FQNEAQ (reference sequence). The V gene lost 0 bases and the J gene lost 3 bases, with 8 bases spanning the gap. The CDR3 contains 15 residues. In nucleotides, the CDR3 is TGTGCCAGCAGCTTAGCCGCAGGTCCTAATGAAAAACTGTTTTTT. This gives the protein CASSLAAGPNEKLFF.

The CDR3 DNA follows: TGTGCCAGCAGCTTAGGGTCAGCCAGCCTCTACGAGCAGTACTTC. It translates to CASSLGSASLYEQYF. The V call is TRBV11-1, the J call TRBJ2-7; D is ambiguous. Germline V lookup: CDR1 SGHAT, CDR2 FQDESV (reference sequence). The CDR3 has 15 residues. Trimming pared 1 base from V and 3 bases from J, leaving 13 bases between.

The genes are TRBV9 and TRBJ2-3; D perhaps matches TRBD2 (6 bases). The CDR3 length is 15 residues. CDR1 and CDR2 (germline): SGDLS, YYNGEE. The ends were cut back, 4 bases at V and 5 bases at J, with 17 bases in the middle. CDR3: CASSPEGGLGDTQYF. CDR3 nucleotide sequence: TGTGCCAGCAGCCCGGAGGGCGGGCTCGGAGATACGCAGTATTTT.

Note on this clone: Other DNA sequences in the sample encode the same CDR3. The gene calls are TRBV6-5 and TRBJ2-1, with D possibly TRBD1 on 6 matching bases. The V and J ends lost 6 bases and 2 bases respectively, with 14 bases between them. The length of the CDR3 is 15 residues. Germline V lookup: CDR1 MNHEY, CDR2 SVGAGI. The CDR3 sequence: CASSSGTNPYNEQFF. As DNA, the CDR3 is TGTGCCAGCAGCTCCGGGACAAATCCCTACAATGAGCAGTTCTTC.

The chain recombines TRBV15 with TRBJ1-2; TRBD1 agrees at 9 bases. Germline V gene lookup returns CDR1 LNHNV and CDR2 YYDKDF (reference sequence). This CDR3 contains 16 residues. The J segment lost 5 bases and the V segment lost 4 bases, leaving 11 bases of the junction unmatched. CDR3: CATSTGRDRARYGYTF. CDR3 DNA: TGTGCCACCAGCACGGGCCGGGACAGGGCTCGATATGGCTACACCTTC.

The V and J genes are TRBV27 and TRBJ2-1; TRBD1 agrees at 10 bases. V shed 7 bases and J 5 bases; nucleotides not matched to a gene: 8. Germline lookup yields CDR1 MNHEY and CDR2 SMNVEV (reference sequence). The CDR3 totals 15 residues. The CDR3: CASTRSGQGNNEQFF. The DNA for the CDR3 is TGTGCCAGCACCCGCTCGGGACAGGGGAACAATGAGCAGTTCTTC.

CDR3: CATTGTGELFF. The CDR3 DNA follows: TGTGCCACAACGGGGACCGGGGAGCTGTTTTTT. This chain uses TRBV6-5 with TRBJ2-2; perhaps TRBD2 as D (5 bases). Per germline, CDR1 MNHEY and CDR2 SVGAGI. Trimming left V 10 bases short and J 5 bases short, with 8 bases between. The CDR3 is 11 amino acids.

This clone was detected only once. V is TRBV30 and J is TRBJ2-3, with 12 bases fitting TRBD2. This CDR3 contains 16 residues. The trim removed 2 bases at V and 2 bases at J, leaving 5 bases unmatched. Looked up from germline, CDR1 is GTSNPN and CDR2 is SVGIG (reference sequence). CDR3 sequence (DNA): TGTGCCTGGAGTTTCCGGACTAGCGGGATCACAGATACGCAGTATTTT. This codes for CAWSFRTSGITDTQYF.

The J gene is TRBJ1-4, the V gene TRBV28; no reliable D call. The V end lost 5 bases, the J end lost 4 bases, and 11 bases lay between the germline ends. Germline V gives CDR1 MDHEN, CDR2 SYDVKM. This CDR3 has 14 residues. The CDR3: CASSDGRINEKLFF. The CDR3 coding sequence is TGTGCCAGCAGTGATGGACGGATTAATGAAAAACTGTTTTTT.

This clone was picked up a small number of times. The chain couples TRBV12-5 to TRBJ1-4, with 9 bases lining up with TRBD1. The trim removed 1 base at V and 2 bases at J, leaving 2 bases unmatched. This CDR3 is built from 16 residues. Per germline, CDR1 LGHNT and CDR2 FRNRAP. CDR3 sequence (DNA): TGTGCTAGTGGTTTGGGGGGACAGGGCACTAATGAAAAACTGTTTTTT. Amino acids: CASGLGGQGTNEKLFF.

The CDR3 region is CASSQDGPASGRILYEQYF. The DNA for the CDR3 is TGCGCCAGCAGCCAAGATGGACCAGCCAGCGGGAGAATACTCTACGAGCAGTACTTC. V is TRBV4-1 and J is TRBJ2-7; TRBD2 aligns across 8 bases. This CDR3 region has 19 residues. Germline assignment: CDR1 MGHRA and CDR2 YSYEKL. Trimming took 0 bases from V and 3 from J; bases not matched to a gene: 16.

This chain links TRBV9 with TRBJ2-5, with TRBD2 as a possible D gene (7 bases). The CDR3 is 19 residues long. Trimming removed 0 bases from V and 5 bases from J, with 26 bases in between. Germline V lookup: CDR1 SGDLS, CDR2 YYNGEE. The CDR3, as DNA: TGTGCCAGCAGCGTAGACTCTGGGGAGGGGGGAGCTAAGCGGGAGACCCAGTACTTC. Translating gives CASSVDSGEGGAKRETQYF.